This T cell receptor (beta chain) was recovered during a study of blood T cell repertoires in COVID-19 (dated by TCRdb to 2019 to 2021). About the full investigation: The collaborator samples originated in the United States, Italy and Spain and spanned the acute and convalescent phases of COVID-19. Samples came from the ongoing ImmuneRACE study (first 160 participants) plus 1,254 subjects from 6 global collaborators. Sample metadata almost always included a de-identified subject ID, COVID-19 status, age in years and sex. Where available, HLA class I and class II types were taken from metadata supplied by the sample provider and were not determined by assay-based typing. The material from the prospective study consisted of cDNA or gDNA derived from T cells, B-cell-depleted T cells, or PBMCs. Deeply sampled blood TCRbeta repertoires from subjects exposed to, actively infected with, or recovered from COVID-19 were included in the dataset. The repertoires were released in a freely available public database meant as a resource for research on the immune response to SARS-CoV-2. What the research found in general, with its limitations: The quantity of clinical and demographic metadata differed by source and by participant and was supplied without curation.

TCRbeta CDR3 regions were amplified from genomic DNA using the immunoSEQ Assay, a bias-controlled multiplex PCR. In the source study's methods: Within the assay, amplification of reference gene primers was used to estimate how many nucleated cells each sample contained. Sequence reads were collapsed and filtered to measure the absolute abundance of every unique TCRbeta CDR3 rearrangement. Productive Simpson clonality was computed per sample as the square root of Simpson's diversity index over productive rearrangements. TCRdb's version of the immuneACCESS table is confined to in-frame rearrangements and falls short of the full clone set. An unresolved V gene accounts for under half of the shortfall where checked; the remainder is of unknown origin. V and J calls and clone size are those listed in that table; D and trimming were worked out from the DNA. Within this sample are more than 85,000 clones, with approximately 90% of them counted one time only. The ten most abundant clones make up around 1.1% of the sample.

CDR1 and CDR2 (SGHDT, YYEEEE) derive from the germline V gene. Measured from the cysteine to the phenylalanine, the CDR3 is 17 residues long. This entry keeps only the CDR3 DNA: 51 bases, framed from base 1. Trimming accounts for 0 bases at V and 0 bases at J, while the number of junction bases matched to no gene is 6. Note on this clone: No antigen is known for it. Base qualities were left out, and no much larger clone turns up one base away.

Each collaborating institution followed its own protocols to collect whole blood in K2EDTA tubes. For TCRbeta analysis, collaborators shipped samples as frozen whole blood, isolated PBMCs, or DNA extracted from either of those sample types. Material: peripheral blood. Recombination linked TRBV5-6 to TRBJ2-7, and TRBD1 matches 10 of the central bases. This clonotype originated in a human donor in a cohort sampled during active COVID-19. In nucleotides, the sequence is TGTGCCAGCAGCTTGGCCGGGACAGGGGTTAACTCCTACGAGCAGTACTTC. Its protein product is CASSLAGTGVNSYEQYF.